Detailed here is one T cell receptor (beta chain). This CDR3 is 14 amino acids long. V lost 1 base and J lost 0, with 6 bases in between. Germline lookup yields CDR1 MGHRA and CDR2 YSYEKL. Some clones are missing from TCRdb's copy, which holds only in-frame ones; the method was immunoSEQ multiplex PCR. The sample lists some 130,000 clones, more than 90% occurring once. This record belongs to a study of control samples from healthy donors and cancer patients. Sequencing used blood. This TCR was recovered from a man aged 18 to 29 in good health. The chain couples TRBV4-1 to TRBJ1-1; D is uncertain. CDR3 in DNA: TGCGCCAGCAGCCAAGTCGTAGTGAACACTGAAGCTTTCTTT. Translation: CASSQVVVNTEAFF.